The 9 T cell receptor beta chains reported below all come from one sample, sequenced in a study of early T cells in non-severe SARS-CoV-2 infection. TCRdb ran MiXCR on the 5' RACE reads and lists one entry per CDR3 protein. Of roughly 55,000 distinct CDR3 sequences in the sample, 15% were seen once. This specimen consisted of whole blood, obtained at baseline. The receptor source for this set is an adult who was a healthcare worker with PCR-confirmed SARS-CoV-2 infection or an uninfected control (not recorded which).

V gene TRBV7-6 combines with J gene TRBJ2-5; the D gene is possibly TRBD1 (8 bases). Germline CDR1 and CDR2: SGHVS and FNYEAQ. The CDR3 covers 17 residues. V was shortened by 1 base and J by 1 base, with 16 bases between the two germline ends. CDR3 DNA sequence: TGTGCCAGCAGCTTAGGGGGCACAGGGGGGGCCCAAGAGACCCAGTACTTC. Protein: CASSLGGTGGAQETQYF.

This chain uses TRBV19 with TRBJ2-3; D is undetermined. CDR1 LNHDA and CDR2 SQIVND come from the germline V gene (reference sequence). Trimming took 9 bases from V and 4 from J, leaving 14 bases between them. The CDR3 extends over 13 amino acids. The CDR3 reads CASESRAPDTQYF. DNA for the CDR3: TGTGCCAGCGAGAGCCGGGCCCCAGATACGCAGTATTTT.

The chain recombines TRBV2 with TRBJ2-5; D remains ambiguous. This CDR3 has 13 residues. Germline loops: CDR1 SNHLY, CDR2 FYNNEI. Trimming stripped 1 base from V and 4 bases from J, with 7 bases between. CDR3 protein: CASSEVDGETQYF. The CDR3 DNA reads as TGTGCCAGCAGTGAAGTGGATGGAGAGACCCAGTACTTC.

This chain links TRBV27 with TRBJ2-7, with D perhaps TRBD2 (6 bases). This CDR3 has 15 amino acids. The germline V gene has CDR1 MNHEY and CDR2 SMNVEV (reference sequence). With 8 bases removed from V and 0 bases from J, the gap between germline ends came to 17 bases. The DNA of the CDR3 is TGTGCCAGCGGAGGGACGTCTACCAGCTCCTACGAGCAGTACTTC. It translates to CASGGTSTSSYEQYF.

This clonotype was recorded many times. The chain employs TRBV20-1 and TRBJ2-5; D gene uncertain. There are 14 residues in the CDR3. Per the germline V gene, CDR1 is DFQATT and CDR2 is SNEGSKA (reference sequence). Trimming stripped 0 bases from V and 4 bases from J, with 12 bases between. Written as DNA, the CDR3 is TGCAGTGCTAGAGATATAAGAAGTTCAGAGACCCAGTACTTC. Translating gives CSARDIRSSETQYF.

This clonotype was counted ten times or more. V gene TRBV25-1 combines with J gene TRBJ2-2; perhaps TRBD1 as D (6 bases). Trimming cost V 10 bases and J 3 bases, with 15 bases left between them. Looked up from germline, CDR1 is MGHDK and CDR2 is SYGVNS. This CDR3 region has 14 residues. The CDR3 reads CATGDRIHTGELFF. In DNA form, the CDR3 reads TGTGCCACCGGAGACAGGATCCACACCGGGGAGCTGTTTTTT.

This clonotype was seen only a few times. The V call is TRBV5-1, the J call TRBJ2-2, with TRBD1 matching over 10 bases. This CDR3 comprises 17 residues. V trimming: 2 bases; J trimming: 5 bases; junction bases outside the gene matches: 9. Germline V gene sequence: CDR1 SGHRS, CDR2 YFSETQ. CDR3 sequence reads: CASSLLGLGQGTGELFF. The CDR3 nucleotides are TGCGCCAGCAGCTTATTAGGCCTGGGACAGGGGACCGGGGAGCTGTTTTTT.

A few counts support this clonotype. The chain carries TRBV4-1 and TRBJ2-2, with TRBD2 matching over 10 bases. Germline V gene sequence: CDR1 MGHRA, CDR2 YSYEKL. Trimming took 4 bases from V and 7 from J; bases not matched to a gene: 6. The CDR3 loop spans 15 amino acids. This CDR3 reads CASSPSGGANGELFF. The DNA of the CDR3 is TGCGCCAGCAGCCCGAGCGGGGGGGCTAACGGGGAGCTGTTTTTT.

For this clonotype: A read error may be the cause here, since a much bigger clone is one base away. J is TRBJ1-5 and V is TRBV3-1; TRBD1 might be the D (6 bases). The CDR3 has 14 amino acids. Looked up from germline, CDR1 is LGHDT and CDR2 is YNNKEL (reference sequence). Trimming removed 7 bases from V and 7 bases from J, with 17 bases in between. CDR3 nucleotides: TGTGCCAGCACCCAGGGGCTACAGGGCCAGCCCCAGCATTTT. It specifies CASTQGLQGQPQHF.